One sample yielded the 5 T cell receptor beta chains listed below, sequenced in a study of T cells in Graves' hyperthyroidism and ophthalmopathy. The source material, RNA transcripts, was used to amplify TCR beta CDR3 regions. Carried out on the TCR CDR3, a first-round RT-PCR used the HTBI primer set. Via MiXCR, TCRdb re-called the multiplex PCR reads, giving one row per CDR3 protein. The repertoire holds 300,000 to 450,000 distinct CDR3 sequences, with 13% as singletons. Specimen: blood. The origin of the receptors is a woman between 18 and 29 years old with Graves' hyperthyroidism.

On this clonotype itself: This may be a read error, as it is one base from a much larger clone. The chain is built from TRBV20-1 and TRBJ2-1; 8 positions match TRBD2. The CDR3 has 13 amino acids. Trimming removed 8 bases from V and 5 bases from J; junction bases left unmatched: 8. Germline V gene sequence: CDR1 DFQATT, CDR2 SNEGSKA (reference sequence). The CDR3 region is CSSTGGVNNEQFF. The CDR3 region has the DNA TGCAGTTCGACGGGGGGGGTCAACAATGAGCAGTTCTTC.

This clonotype was seen repeatedly, ten times or more. This sequence joins TRBV12-3 or TRBV12-4 and TRBJ2-3, with a tentative D call TRBD1 (5 bases). This CDR3 spans 15 amino acids. V was trimmed by 1 base and J by 2 bases, leaving 10 bases between them. The chain's CDR3 is CASSLGTSITDTQYF. The CDR3 DNA is TGTGCCAGCAGTTTAGGGACATCGATCACAGATACGCAGTATTTT.

This clonotype has at least ten counts. This sequence joins TRBV27 and TRBJ2-3, with D possibly being TRBD1 or TRBD2 (6 bases each). The CDR3 is 15 residues long. Looked up from germline, CDR1 is MNHEY and CDR2 is SMNVEV (reference sequence). V was trimmed by 6 bases and J by 4 bases, leaving 17 bases between them. The CDR3 DNA reads as TGTGCCAGCAGATCCAGGGGAGGTGGCGCAGATACGCAGTATTTT. Protein sequence: CASRSRGGGADTQYF.

This clonotype was detected many times. The V gene is TRBV27, the J gene TRBJ2-1; no firm D call. The CDR3 runs 15 residues. The germline V and J ends were trimmed by 7 bases and 6 bases, with 19 bases remaining between them. In germline, CDR1 is MNHEY, CDR2 SMNVEV (reference sequence). CDR3: CASTSKPGLGNEQFF. CDR3 nucleotide sequence: TGTGCCAGCACCTCTAAGCCGGGTCTTGGCAATGAGCAGTTCTTC.

This clonotype was seen only a few times. The V call is TRBV27, the J call TRBJ1-1; D is perhaps TRBD1 (5 bases). Germline CDR1 reads MNHEY; CDR2 reads SMNVEV (reference sequence). V gave up 0 bases and J gave up 6 bases, with 8 bases separating them. The CDR3 is 13 amino acids. The CDR3 loop is CASSLSIQAEAFF. For the CDR3, the DNA is TGTGCCAGCAGTTTATCTATACAGGCTGAAGCTTTCTTT.